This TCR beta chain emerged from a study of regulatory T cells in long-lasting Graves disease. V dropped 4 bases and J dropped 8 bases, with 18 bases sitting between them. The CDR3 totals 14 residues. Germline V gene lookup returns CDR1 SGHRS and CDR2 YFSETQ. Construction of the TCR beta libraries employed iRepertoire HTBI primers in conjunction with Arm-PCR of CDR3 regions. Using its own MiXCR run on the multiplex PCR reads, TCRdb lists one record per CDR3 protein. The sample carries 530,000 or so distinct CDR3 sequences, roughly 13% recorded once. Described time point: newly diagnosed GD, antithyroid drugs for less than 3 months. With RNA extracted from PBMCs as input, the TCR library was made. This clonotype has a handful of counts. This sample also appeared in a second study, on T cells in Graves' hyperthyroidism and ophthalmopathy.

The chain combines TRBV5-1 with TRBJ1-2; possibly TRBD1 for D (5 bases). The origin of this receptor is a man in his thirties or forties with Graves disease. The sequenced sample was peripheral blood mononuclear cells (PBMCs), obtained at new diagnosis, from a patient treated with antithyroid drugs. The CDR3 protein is CASSRWDGSKGYTF. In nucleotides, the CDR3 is TGCGCCAGCAGCCGTTGGGACGGATCCAAGGGCTACACCTTC.